The 7 T cell receptor beta chains reported below all come from one sample, sequenced in a study of blood T cell repertoires in COVID-19. Assay: immunoSEQ multiplex PCR; the TCRdb copy retains only in-frame clones and omits some. The sample lists about 150,000 clones, more than 90% occurring once. Source material: peripheral blood. These receptors all come from a man aged 50-60 years with acute or convalescent COVID-19.

The chain couples TRBV7-9 to TRBJ2-1; TRBD1 aligns across 11 bases. The CDR3 totals 16 residues. CDR1 and CDR2 from the germline V gene are SEHNR and FQNEAQ (reference sequence). The J segment lost 2 bases and the V segment lost 5 bases, leaving 5 bases of the junction unmatched. This chain's CDR3 is CASSPRDRGTYNEQFF. CDR3 in DNA: TGTGCCAGCAGCCCTCGGGACAGGGGGACCTACAATGAGCAGTTCTTC.

This sequence joins TRBV27 and TRBJ2-1, with TRBD2 matching over 10 bases. The V gene end was trimmed by 0 bases and the J gene end by 7 bases; junction bases not matched to a gene: 0. This CDR3 has 14 amino acids. Germline V lookup: CDR1 MNHEY, CDR2 SMNVEV (reference sequence). The CDR3 DNA reads TGTGCCAGCAGTTTATCGGGACTAGCGAATGAGCAGTTCTTC. Translating gives CASSLSGLANEQFF.

This chain uses TRBV7-9 with TRBJ2-3; possible D gene TRBD2, 5 bases. The CDR3 has 12 amino acids. CDR1 SEHNR and CDR2 FQNEAQ come from the germline V gene (reference sequence). Trimming removed 5 bases at V and 8 bases at J, with 11 bases between. In DNA, the CDR3 is TGTGCCAGCAGCCATAAACGGGGTACGCAGTATTTT. It translates to CASSHKRGTQYF.

Concerning this clone: One end of the junction fails to match germline, which may point to a read error. This chain uses TRBV27 with TRBJ2-2; 15 bases are shared with TRBD2. This CDR3 spans 18 amino acids. Germline values: CDR1 MNHEY, CDR2 SMNVEV (reference sequence). The CDR3 sequence is CASSISGTSGRFVGELFF. DNA of the CDR3: TGTGCCAGCAGTATATCCGGGACTAGCGGGAGGTTTGTCGGGGAGCTGTTTTTT.

CDR3 loop: CASTSGQGAYEQYF. CDR3 nucleotide sequence: TGTGCCAGCACCTCGGGGCAGGGGGCTTACGAGCAGTACTTC. The rearrangement joins TRBV28 to TRBJ2-7, with 8 bases aligning to TRBD1. The ends lost 7 bases at V and 4 bases at J; junction bases unmatched: 9. Germline values: CDR1 MDHEN, CDR2 SYDVKM. CDR3 length: 14 residues.

The V and J genes are TRBV19 and TRBJ2-1, with TRBD2 as a possible D gene (7 bases). The CDR3 has 15 residues. Per the germline V gene, CDR1 is LNHDA and CDR2 is SQIVND (reference sequence). Trimming took off 3 bases at V and 8 bases at J, with 17 bases between the two ends. CDR3 in DNA: TGTGCCAGTAGTATCTCCGGGGGGCTAAGCGATGAGCAGTTCTTC. It translates to CASSISGGLSDEQFF.

The J gene is TRBJ1-4, the V gene TRBV5-1; 7 bases line up with TRBD1. From germline, CDR1 is SGHRS and CDR2 YFSETQ. The CDR3 totals 14 residues. The V and J ends lost 2 bases and 5 bases, in that order; junction bases with no gene match: 3. The CDR3: CASSLSGGNEKLFF. The CDR3 DNA sequence: TGCGCCAGCAGCTTATCAGGGGGAAATGAAAAACTGTTTTTT.